The 23 T cell receptor beta chains presented below share a single source sample, sequenced in a study of T cell changes during pregnancy in multiple sclerosis (dated by TCRdb to between 2017 and 2020). Receptors were amplified or captured by the immunoSEQ multiplex PCR assay. Sourced from immuneACCESS, this table was stored by TCRdb with only in-frame sequences that have V and J called. A share of the clones is absent; for the studies checked, an unresolved V gene accounts for under half, and the remainder has no known explanation. The sample table lists some 100,000 clones, approximately 94% of them with a count of one. About 1% of the sample comes from the top ten. The sample here was peripheral blood, taken before pregnancy. The receptors were sampled from a female donor with multiple sclerosis, enrolled in a pregnancy study.

This chain connects TRBV7-8 to TRBJ2-7; 7 positions agree with TRBD2. V dropped 1 base and J dropped 3; count of bases not matched to a gene: 0. The CDR3 runs to 13 residues. Germline values: CDR1 SGHVS, CDR2 FQNEAQ. The CDR3 spells CASSLVAGYEQYF. The CDR3 nucleotides read TGTGCCAGCAGCTTAGTAGCGGGCTACGAGCAGTACTTC.

This clone was detected once. This chain connects TRBV9 to TRBJ2-1; TRBD2 matches at 8 bases. This CDR3 region has 14 residues. V dropped 0 bases and J dropped 7; count of bases not matched to a gene: 3. CDR1 SGDLS and CDR2 YYNGEE come from the germline V gene. Here the CDR3 DNA reads TGTGCCAGCAGCGTAGCGGGAGGGTCGAATGAGCAGTTCTTC. Amino acid sequence: CASSVAGGSNEQFF.

The V gene is TRBV4-1, the J gene TRBJ2-7; TRBD1 matches at 7 bases. V dropped 3 bases and J dropped 1; count of bases not matched to a gene: 6. Germline V CDR1 and CDR2: MGHRA, YSYEKL. CDR3 size: 15 residues. The CDR3 reads CASSHPGTASYEQYF. The CDR3 DNA follows: TGCGCCAGCAGCCACCCCGGGACAGCGTCCTACGAGCAGTACTTC.

The V gene is TRBV5-6, the J gene TRBJ2-3; TRBD2 matches 9 bases. Germline V gene data show CDR1 as SGHDT and CDR2 as YYEEEE. This CDR3 spans 14 amino acids. V shed 0 bases, J shed 6 bases, and the junction held 2 bases outside the gene matches. This CDR3 reads CASSLGTSVDTQYF. DNA for the CDR3: TGTGCCAGCAGCTTGGGGACTAGCGTGGATACGCAGTATTTT.

V gene TRBV2 combines with J gene TRBJ1-1; D perhaps matches TRBD1 (5 bases). Germline V CDR1 and CDR2: SNHLY, FYNNEI. This CDR3 comprises 12 residues. V was trimmed by 2 bases and J by 9 bases, leaving 10 bases between them. In nucleotides, the CDR3 is TGTGCCAGCAGTGAAAGGCGGACACAAGCTTTCTTT. Translating gives CASSERRTQAFF.

The chain uses TRBV18 and TRBJ2-3, with TRBD2 matching 7 bases. V lost 4 bases to trimming and J lost 0 bases; unmatched junction nucleotides: 4. The CDR3 contains 15 residues. CDR1 and CDR2 from the germline V gene are KGHSH and LQKENI. Here the CDR3 reads CASSLTSVSTDTQYF. For the CDR3, the DNA is TGTGCCAGCTCACTTACTAGCGTTAGCACAGATACGCAGTATTTT.

The chain couples TRBV9 to TRBJ1-2; a weak D match, TRBD1 (5 bases). CDR3 length equals 15 residues. Germline-derived CDR1 and CDR2 are SGDLS and YYNGEE. V dropped 0 bases and J dropped 4 bases, with 13 bases sitting between them. The CDR3 DNA reads as TGTGCCAGCAGCGTAGCTGTGGGGGGATCCTATGGCTACACCTTC. This gives the protein CASSVAVGGSYGYTF.

The V call is TRBV6-5, the J call TRBJ1-1; D unclear. Trimming pared 4 bases from V and 4 bases from J, leaving 13 bases between. Per germline, CDR1 MNHEY and CDR2 SVGAGI. This CDR3 is built from 14 residues. This CDR3 reads CASSWKAGATEAFF. The CDR3 DNA is TGTGCCAGCAGTTGGAAGGCTGGAGCCACTGAAGCTTTCTTT.

This clone came up a few times. This chain joins TRBV2 and TRBJ1-3; TRBD1 might be the D (5 bases). This CDR3 has 16 residues. V gave up 3 bases and J gave up 2 bases, with 14 bases separating them. In germline, CDR1 is SNHLY, CDR2 FYNNEI. The CDR3 sequence: CASSDGRVSTGNTIYF. The CDR3 nucleotides read TGTGCCAGCAGTGATGGCAGGGTGTCGACTGGAAACACCATATATTTT.

The rearrangement links TRBV27 to TRBJ1-1; D possibly corresponds to TRBD1 (5 bases). Germline CDR1 MNHEY, CDR2 SMNVEV (reference sequence). Trimming removed 1 base at V and 2 bases at J, with 11 bases between. The CDR3 contains 15 residues. The CDR3 nucleotides are TGTGCCAGCAGTTTATATTCGGGGACTAACACTGAAGCTTTCTTT. Translation: CASSLYSGTNTEAFF.

The chain carries TRBV7-2 and TRBJ1-1; TRBD1 matches at 9 bases. The germline CDR1 and CDR2 sequences are SGHTA and FQGNSA. The CDR3 has 14 amino acids. J was trimmed by 11 bases and V by 0 bases; bases with no gene match: 7. The CDR3 region has the DNA TGTGCCAGCAGCTTAGCCGGGACAGGGCCTCGGGCTTTCTTT. This sequence encodes CASSLAGTGPRAFF.

This clone is a singleton in its sample. CDR3 nucleotides: TGTGCCAGCAGCTTACCGTGGACAGGGGCTTTCTTT. It translates to CASSLPWTGAFF. The V gene is TRBV7-2, the J gene TRBJ1-1; 8 positions match TRBD1. The CDR3 runs to 12 residues. Germline-derived CDR1 and CDR2 are SGHTA and FQGNSA. V lost 2 bases and J lost 11; bases outside the gene matches: 4.

The V gene is TRBV5-1, the J gene TRBJ1-1, with 8 bases lining up with TRBD1. After removal of 0 bases from V and 8 bases from J, the junction contained 12 bases not matched to a gene. This CDR3 is 16 amino acids long. CDR1 SGHRS and CDR2 YFSETQ come from the germline V gene. For the CDR3, the DNA is TGCGCCAGCAGCTTGGGGCAGGGGGCCTTAAAGGCCGAAGCTTTCTTT. Translating it yields CASSLGQGALKAEAFF.

The chain combines TRBV30 with TRBJ1-5; D remains ambiguous. The V end was cut by 7 bases, the J end by 0 bases, with 13 bases between. CDR3 length: 14 residues. The germline V gene encodes CDR1 GTSNPN and CDR2 SVGIG (reference sequence). The CDR3 nucleotides read TGTGCCTTCTCGACCGGGAATAGCAATCAGCCCCAGCATTTT. Translating it yields CAFSTGNSNQPQHF. The full variable domain, in which reference TRBV30 and TRBJ1-5 provide the parts outside the CDR3, is SQTIHQWPATLVQPVGSPLSLECTVEGTSNPNLYWYRQAAGRGLQLLFYSVGIGQISSEVPQNLSASRPQDRQFILSSKKLLLSDSGFYLCAFSTGNSNQPQHFGDGTRLSIL.

V usage is TRBV11-3 and J usage is TRBJ2-3, with TRBD1 matching 7 bases. Germline assignment: CDR1 SGHNT and CDR2 YENEEA. This CDR3 is built from 15 residues. The J segment lost 1 base and the V segment lost 1 base, leaving 2 bases of the junction unmatched. The DNA of the CDR3 is TGTGCCAGCAGCTTAGCAACAGGGGGCACAGATACGCAGTATTTT. Amino acid sequence: CASSLATGGTDTQYF.

This clone showed up just once. The chain couples TRBV7-2 to TRBJ2-2; 7 bases agree with TRBD1. Germline V gene lookup returns CDR1 SGHTA and CDR2 FQGNSA. This CDR3 is 14 amino acids long. V shed 4 bases, J shed 4 bases, and the junction held 3 bases outside the gene matches. The CDR3 reads CASSSGQITGELFF. CDR3 sequence (DNA): TGTGCCAGCAGCTCGGGACAGATCACCGGGGAGCTGTTTTTT.

The V gene is TRBV27, the J gene TRBJ2-7; 9 bases agree with TRBD1. CDR3 length equals 14 residues. Germline V CDR1 and CDR2: MNHEY, SMNVEV (reference sequence). V shed 3 bases, J shed 2 bases, and the junction held 2 bases outside the gene matches. CDR3 sequence (DNA): TGTGCCAGCAGTTTTGGACAGGGGACCTACGAGCAGTACTTC. Its protein is CASSFGQGTYEQYF.

The chain links TRBV5-1 to TRBJ1-2; 11 positions match TRBD1. V was clipped by 3 bases and J by 5 bases; unmatched bases: 6. Germline CDR1 is SGHRS and CDR2 is YFSETQ. The CDR3 is 15 residues long. The CDR3 loop reads CASSYRDRGIYGYTF. The CDR3 DNA reads TGCGCCAGCAGCTACCGGGACAGGGGGATTTATGGCTACACCTTC.

The chain couples TRBV14 to TRBJ1-1, with a weak D call TRBD1 (5 bases). This CDR3 is built from 14 residues. The V and J ends lost 1 base and 8 bases respectively, with 14 bases between them. Germline CDR1 reads SGHDN; CDR2 reads FVKESK. The CDR3: CASSQVGGRKEAFF. The CDR3, as DNA: TGTGCCAGCAGCCAAGTGGGGGGACGGAAAGAAGCTTTCTTT.

This clone was seen a single time. The chain uses TRBV7-9 and TRBJ1-2; 9 nucleotides align to TRBD1. This CDR3 comprises 15 residues. Germline CDR1 and CDR2: SEHNR and FQNEAQ (reference sequence). V shed 4 bases and J 3 bases; nucleotides not matched to a gene: 6. The CDR3 loop is CASSSTGGAYYGYTF. For the CDR3, the DNA is TGTGCCAGCAGCTCAACAGGGGGCGCTTACTATGGCTACACCTTC.

The J gene is TRBJ1-2, the V gene TRBV18; TRBD1 matches at 8 bases. Germline-derived CDR1 and CDR2 are KGHSH and LQKENI. The CDR3 is 15 amino acids. Germline trimming cut 2 bases from V and 4 bases from J; bases unmatched to any gene: 6. The CDR3 spells CASSPGQGRSYGYTF. The CDR3 bases are TGTGCCAGCTCACCAGGACAGGGTAGAAGCTATGGCTACACCTTC.

The chain carries TRBV29-1 and TRBJ1-4; D remains ambiguous. V was pared by 1 base and J by 8 bases, with 11 bases between. Per the germline V gene, CDR1 is SQVTM and CDR2 is ANQGSEA. This CDR3 has 13 amino acids. The DNA of the CDR3 is TGCAGCGTTGAAGTGGGAGTGGACGAAAAACTGTTTTTT. Protein: CSVEVGVDEKLFF.

V is TRBV6-6 and J is TRBJ1-1; 7 positions match TRBD1. The CDR3 covers 14 residues. Trimming took 5 bases from V and 1 from J; bases not matched to a gene: 4. Germline values: CDR1 MNHNY, CDR2 SVGAGI (reference sequence). This CDR3 reads CASSRQGSNTEAFF. DNA of the CDR3: TGTGCCAGCAGTCGACAGGGATCGAACACTGAAGCTTTCTTT.